This is a list of T cell receptor beta chains from one sample in a study of neurological immune-mediated disorders. TCRdb itself ran the 5' RACE reads through MiXCR, one entry per CDR3 protein. Of tens of thousands of distinct CDR3 sequences listed, 3% to 3.5% are singletons. The sample taken for sequencing was PBMCs. These receptors originate from a man aged 35 to 55 with multiple sclerosis. Both conserved end residues are part of each CDR3. A D gene is named only where the DNA matches it firmly. A row's size may be missing; if present it is once, few, many or a size class.

CDR3 protein: CATRASGESYEQYF
CDR3 DNA: TGTGCCACCAGGGCTAGCGGGGAGTCCTACGAGCAGTACTTC
clone size: few
D gene: TRBD2
V gene: TRBV24-1
J gene: TRBJ2-7

CDR3 protein: CASTSGLTDTQYF
CDR3 DNA: TGTGCCAGCACCTCGGGACTCACAGATACGCAGTATTTT
clone size: many
D gene: .
V gene: TRBV6-1
J gene: TRBJ2-3

CDR3 protein: CASSLGGQQANYGYTF
CDR3 DNA: TGCGCCAGCAGCTTGGGTGGGCAGCAGGCTAACTATGGCTACACCTTC
clone size: many
D gene: .
V gene: TRBV5-1
J gene: TRBJ1-2

CDR3 protein: CASHYGRSNQPQHF
CDR3 DNA: TGTGCCAGCCATTACGGTCGCAGCAATCAGCCCCAGCATTTT
clone size: many
D gene: .
V gene: TRBV5-6
J gene: TRBJ1-5

CDR3 protein: CASSQGVPGQGAPGELFF
CDR3 DNA: TGCGCCAGCAGCCAAGGTGTCCCGGGACAGGGGGCGCCCGGGGAGCTGTTTTTT
clone size: many
D gene: TRBD1
V gene: TRBV4-1
J gene: TRBJ2-2

CDR3 protein: CASSVKWGNNEQFF
CDR3 DNA: TGTGCCAGCAGCGTAAAGTGGGGGAACAATGAGCAGTTCTTC
clone size: many
D gene: .
V gene: TRBV9
J gene: TRBJ2-1

CDR3 protein: CSAYGLAGAQETQYF
CDR3 DNA: TGCAGTGCTTACGGACTAGCGGGGGCTCAAGAGACCCAGTACTTC
clone size: many
D gene: TRBD2
V gene: TRBV20-1
J gene: TRBJ2-5

CDR3 protein: CASSLGGRKETQYF
CDR3 DNA: TGTGCCAGCAGCTTAGGGGGTAGGAAAGAGACCCAGTACTTC
clone size: many
D gene: .
V gene: TRBV7-6
J gene: TRBJ2-5

CDR3 protein: CATPLCRDRENQPQHF
CDR3 DNA: TGTGCCACCCCCCTCTGCCGGGACAGGGAAAATCAGCCCCAGCATTTT
clone size: many
D gene: TRBD1
V gene: TRBV25-1
J gene: TRBJ1-5

CDR3 protein: CAIKSGTATSGGPNEQFF
CDR3 DNA: TGTGCCATCAAATCCGGGACAGCGACTAGCGGGGGACCAAATGAGCAGTTCTTC
clone size: many
D gene: TRBD2
V gene: TRBV10-3
J gene: TRBJ2-1

CDR3 protein: CATSVPGGQGEDTQYF
CDR3 DNA: TGTGCCACCAGTGTCCCCGGGGGACAGGGGGAAGATACGCAGTATTTT
clone size: many
D gene: TRBD1
V gene: TRBV24-1
J gene: TRBJ2-3

CDR3 protein: CAISPDKGQETQYF
CDR3 DNA: TGTGCCATCAGTCCGGATAAGGGACAAGAGACCCAGTACTTC
clone size: few
D gene: .
V gene: TRBV10-3
J gene: TRBJ2-5

CDR3 protein: CASSLQGHNQPQHF
CDR3 DNA: TGTGCCAGCAGTCTACAGGGTCATAATCAGCCCCAGCATTTT
clone size: many
D gene: .
V gene: TRBV12-3/TRBV12-4
J gene: TRBJ1-5

CDR3 protein: CASSYGMGQGSEAFF
CDR3 DNA: TGTGCCAGCAGTTACGGGATGGGACAGGGGTCTGAAGCTTTCTTT
clone size: many
D gene: TRBD1
V gene: TRBV6-5
J gene: TRBJ1-1

CDR3 protein: CASESAGRAANEQFF
CDR3 DNA: TGTGCCAGCGAATCTGCTGGGCGGGCCGCGAATGAGCAGTTCTTC
clone size: many
D gene: .
V gene: TRBV3-1
J gene: TRBJ2-1

CDR3 protein: CASSLVTKGSGYTF
CDR3 DNA: TGTGCCAGCAGCCTAGTAACCAAGGGGTCTGGCTACACCTTC
clone size: many
D gene: .
V gene: TRBV14
J gene: TRBJ1-2

CDR3 protein: CASSLTNREKLFF
CDR3 DNA: TGTGCCAGCAGCTTGACTAACAGGGAAAAACTGTTTTTT
clone size: many
D gene: .
V gene: TRBV12-3/TRBV12-4
J gene: TRBJ1-4

CDR3 protein: CASSRSAGPEQFF
CDR3 DNA: TGCGCCAGCAGCAGATCAGCGGGTCCCGAGCAGTTCTTC
clone size: many
D gene: .
V gene: TRBV5-1
J gene: TRBJ2-1

CDR3 protein: CASSARSRSGELFF
CDR3 DNA: TGCGCCAGCAGTGCAAGGTCTAGATCCGGGGAGCTGTTTTTT
clone size: few
D gene: .
V gene: TRBV10-1
J gene: TRBJ2-2

CDR3 protein: CASSFSGGNYNEQFF
CDR3 DNA: TGCGCCAGCAGCTTTTCCGGGGGCAACTACAATGAGCAGTTCTTC
clone size: many
D gene: .
V gene: TRBV5-1
J gene: TRBJ2-1

CDR3 protein: CASSFTSGSSYNEQFF
CDR3 DNA: TGTGCCAGCAGTTTCACTAGCGGCAGCTCCTACAATGAGCAGTTCTTC
clone size: many
D gene: TRBD2
V gene: TRBV12-3/TRBV12-4
J gene: TRBJ2-1

CDR3 protein: CSAETNNYNEQFF
CDR3 DNA: TGCAGTGCGGAGACAAATAACTACAATGAGCAGTTCTTC
clone size: .
D gene: .
V gene: TRBV20-1
J gene: TRBJ2-1

CDR3 protein: CASSLVLGRAQRNTEAFF
CDR3 DNA: TGCGCCAGCAGCTTGGTTCTCGGGCGGGCCCAACGTAACACTGAAGCTTTCTTT
clone size: many
D gene: .
V gene: TRBV5-1
J gene: TRBJ1-1

CDR3 protein: CASSESVLAGVTNTGELFF
CDR3 DNA: TGCGCCAGCAGTGAGTCCGTGTTAGCGGGGGTTACGAACACCGGGGAGCTGTTTTTT
clone size: many
D gene: TRBD2
V gene: TRBV10-1
J gene: TRBJ2-2

CDR3 protein: CASSQPGQGATGELFF
CDR3 DNA: TGTGCCAGCAGTCAACCGGGACAGGGAGCCACCGGGGAGCTGTTTTTT
clone size: many
D gene: TRBD1
V gene: TRBV7-2
J gene: TRBJ2-2

CDR3 protein: CSGQGDYEQYF
CDR3 DNA: TGCAGTGGTCAGGGGGACTACGAGCAGTACTTC
clone size: many
D gene: TRBD1
V gene: TRBV20-1
J gene: TRBJ2-7

CDR3 protein: CSARPRGTDQPQHF
CDR3 DNA: TGCAGTGCTAGGCCCCGGGGGACCGATCAGCCCCAGCATTTT
clone size: many
D gene: .
V gene: TRBV20-1
J gene: TRBJ1-5

CDR3 protein: CASSLGQGLTGELFF
CDR3 DNA: TGCGCCAGCAGCTTGGGACAGGGTCTCACCGGGGAGCTGTTTTTT
clone size: many
D gene: TRBD1
V gene: TRBV5-1
J gene: TRBJ2-2

CDR3 protein: CASSRTPGTSHNSPLNF
CDR3 DNA: TGTGCCAGCAGCCGGACCCCCGGGACATCCCATAATTCACCCCTCAACTTT
clone size: few
D gene: .
V gene: TRBV3-1
J gene: TRBJ1-6

CDR3 protein: CSAKGSGGASYNEQFF
CDR3 DNA: TGCAGTGCTAAAGGTAGCGGGGGGGCGTCCTACAATGAGCAGTTCTTC
clone size: many
D gene: TRBD2
V gene: TRBV20-1
J gene: TRBJ2-1

CDR3 protein: CASSQGVLNQPQHF
CDR3 DNA: TGTGCCAGCAGCCAAGGGGTTCTCAATCAGCCCCAGCATTTT
clone size: many
D gene: .
V gene: TRBV7-9
J gene: TRBJ1-5

CDR3 protein: CSARDVGGGGYNSPLHF
CDR3 DNA: TGCAGTGCTAGAGATGTGGGGGGAGGTGGGTATAATTCACCCCTCCACTTT
clone size: many
D gene: .
V gene: TRBV20-1
J gene: TRBJ1-6

CDR3 protein: CASSAPGRNSPLHF
CDR3 DNA: TGTGCCAGCAGTGCCCCGGGACGAAATTCACCCCTCCACTTT
clone size: many
D gene: .
V gene: TRBV12-3/TRBV12-4
J gene: TRBJ1-6

CDR3 protein: CASSSSGSGRGDTQYF
CDR3 DNA: TGCGCCAGCAGCTCCAGTGGTAGCGGGCGGGGAGATACGCAGTATTTT
clone size: .
D gene: TRBD2
V gene: TRBV5-1
J gene: TRBJ2-3

CDR3 protein: CASSQRGREEKLFF
CDR3 DNA: TGTGCCAGCAGTCAAAGGGGGCGGGAGGAAAAACTGTTTTTT
clone size: many
D gene: TRBD1
V gene: TRBV6-5
J gene: TRBJ1-4

CDR3 protein: CSAEQGKFSNQPQHF
CDR3 DNA: TGCAGTGCTGAACAGGGGAAGTTTAGCAATCAGCCCCAGCATTTT
clone size: many
D gene: TRBD1
V gene: TRBV20-1
J gene: TRBJ1-5

CDR3 protein: CSARRRVRTYNSPLNF
CDR3 DNA: TGCAGTGCTAGGCGGAGGGTCAGGACCTATAATTCACCCCTCAACTTT
clone size: few
D gene: .
V gene: TRBV20-1
J gene: TRBJ1-6

CDR3 protein: CASSYTSGGHNEQFF
CDR3 DNA: TGTGCCAGCAGTTACACTAGCGGGGGGCACAATGAGCAGTTCTTC
clone size: few
D gene: TRBD2
V gene: TRBV6-5
J gene: TRBJ2-1

CDR3 protein: CASSLIGGLGHNEQFF
CDR3 DNA: TGTGCCAGCAGCTTAATAGGGGGGTTAGGGCACAATGAGCAGTTCTTC
clone size: many
D gene: .
V gene: TRBV7-9
J gene: TRBJ2-1

CDR3 protein: CASTRERAGEQYF
CDR3 DNA: TGTGCCAGCACCCGAGAAAGGGCGGGGGAGCAGTACTTC
clone size: few
D gene: .
V gene: TRBV12-3/TRBV12-4
J gene: TRBJ2-7

CDR3 protein: CASSQALQGANYGYTF
CDR3 DNA: TGCGCCAGCAGCCAAGCTCTCCAGGGAGCTAACTATGGCTACACCTTC
clone size: many
D gene: .
V gene: TRBV4-1
J gene: TRBJ1-2

CDR3 protein: CASSLKYNEQFF
CDR3 DNA: TGTGCCAGCAGCTTAAAGTACAATGAGCAGTTCTTC
clone size: many
D gene: .
V gene: TRBV7-2
J gene: TRBJ2-1

CDR3 protein: CASSPTGLAGGEETQYF
CDR3 DNA: TGCGCCAGCAGCCCAACCGGACTAGCGGGGGGGGAAGAGACCCAGTACTTC
clone size: many
D gene: TRBD2
V gene: TRBV5-1
J gene: TRBJ2-5

CDR3 protein: CAISDSPYSGNTIYF
CDR3 DNA: TGTGCCATCAGTGACAGTCCCTACTCTGGAAACACCATATATTTT
clone size: many
D gene: .
V gene: TRBV10-3
J gene: TRBJ1-3